The rows below give T cell receptor beta chains drawn from one sample of a study of blood T cell repertoires in COVID-19. Produced via immunoSEQ multiplex PCR; TCRdb's table is partial and in-frame only. The data hold about 500,000 clones, with about nine tenths observed a single time. The sample consisted of PBMCs or T cells enriched from blood (not recorded which). These receptors were collected from a woman younger than 35 who had recovered from COVID-19. Each CDR3 is given with its conserved first and last residue. D genes are given only for firm matches. Part of the rows lack a size; the others show once, few, many or a class for expanded clones.

V	size	J	D	DNA	CDR3
TRBV11-2	NA	TRBJ1-2	NA	TGTGCCAGCAGCCCCTATACCTATGGCTACACCTTC	CASSPYTYGYTF
TRBV18	NA	TRBJ1-5	TRBD1	TGTGCCAGCTCACCCCTTCCGGGACAGGGAGGTCAGCCCCAGCATTTT	CASSPLPGQGGQPQHF
TRBV28	NA	TRBJ1-1	NA	TGTGCCAGCACCAAGGACGGGGCTGAAGCTTTCTTT	CASTKDGAEAFF
TRBV27	once	TRBJ1-2	NA	TGTGCCAGCAGTTTATACGCCCAGGGGACCAATGGCTACACCTTC	CASSLYAQGTNGYTF
TRBV5-1	once	TRBJ2-3	TRBD2	TGCGCCAGCAGCGCGGGACTAGCGGGGGGGACGGATACGCAGTATTTT	CASSAGLAGGTDTQYF
TRBV30	NA	TRBJ2-7	NA	TGTGCCTGGAGTGAAGGCGGCTCCTACGAGCAGTACTTC	CAWSEGGSYEQYF
TRBV2	few	TRBJ1-4	NA	TGTGCCAGCAGGGTCGGGGAATCGACTAATGAAAAACTGTTTTTT	CASRVGESTNEKLFF
TRBV5-4	once	TRBJ2-3	NA	TGTGCCAGCAGCTTCTCTTCCGGAGCTAGCACAGATACGCAGTATTTT	CASSFSSGASTDTQYF
TRBV11-2	NA	TRBJ1-4	NA	TGTGCCAGCAGCTTGACAGTCGCAACTAATGAAAAACTGTTTTTT	CASSLTVATNEKLFF
TRBV5-1	NA	TRBJ1-3	NA	TGCGCCAGCAGCTTCGGGGGGGACGGAAACACCATATATTTT	CASSFGGDGNTIYF
TRBV9	NA	TRBJ1-4	TRBD1	TGTGCCAGCAGCGTAGACAGGGGTAATGAAAAACTGTTTTTT	CASSVDRGNEKLFF
TRBV5-1	NA	TRBJ2-3	NA	TGCGCCAGCAGCTCGGGGGAGATAGCAGATACGCAGTATTTT	CASSSGEIADTQYF
TRBV9	NA	TRBJ1-1	TRBD1	TGTGCCAGCAGCGTTGGACGGGACAGTGAAGCTTTCTTT	CASSVGRDSEAFF
TRBV3-1/TRBV3-2	NA	TRBJ2-3	TRBD2	TGTGCCAGCAGCAAGGGACTAGCGGGTACTAATACGCAGTATTTT	CASSKGLAGTNTQYF
TRBV11-2	NA	TRBJ2-1	NA	TGTGCCAGCAGCGCCCTTCCCGACGACAGACGCAATGAGCAGTTCTTC	CASSALPDDRRNEQFF
TRBV29-1	NA	TRBJ2-5	TRBD2	TGCAGCGTCGTCCCGGGAGGAGAGACCCAGTACTTC	CSVVPGGETQYF
TRBV7-8	NA	TRBJ2-1	TRBD2	TGTGCCAGCAGCCTCGGACTAGCGGGGGCCGAGCAGTTCTTC	CASSLGLAGAEQFF
TRBV2	NA	TRBJ2-1	TRBD1	TGTGCCAGCAGTGGCGGGACAGGGGTCGGCGGGGAGCAGTTCTTC	CASSGGTGVGGEQFF
TRBV6-6	NA	TRBJ1-6	NA	TGTGCCAGCAGTCCCCGACTCCTCCCCTCCTATAATTCACCCCTCCACTTT	CASSPRLLPSYNSPLHF
TRBV28	NA	TRBJ2-2	NA	TGTGCCAGCAGTACGCGGGAACGGGGGAACACCGGGGAGCTGTTTTTT	CASSTRERGNTGELFF
TRBV5-5	NA	TRBJ1-4	NA	TGTGCCAGCAGCGCTTCATTACAGGGACCTCTTGAGGAAAAACTGTTTTTT	CASSASLQGPLEEKLFF
TRBV5-1	NA	TRBJ1-1	NA	TGCGCCAGCAGCCTACAGGGCAGGGGCACTGAAGCTTTCTTT	CASSLQGRGTEAFF
TRBV5-1	NA	TRBJ1-1	NA	TGCGCCAGCAGCTTCGAGGGTAGCACTGAAGCTTTCTTT	CASSFEGSTEAFF
TRBV12-5	NA	TRBJ2-1	TRBD2	TGTGCTAGTGGTTTGGTCCTAGCGGCAAGTTTGGAGCAGTTCTTC	CASGLVLAASLEQFF
TRBV10-3	few	TRBJ2-5	NA	TGTGCCATCAGTGGTGCCGCTTTCGGGGAGACCCAGTACTTC	CAISGAAFGETQYF
TRBV5-1	once	TRBJ2-7	TRBD2	TGCGCCAGCAGCCAATACGCCGGGACTAGCGGCTACGAGCAGTACTTC	CASSQYAGTSGYEQYF
TRBV4-1	NA	TRBJ2-7	TRBD2	TGCGCCAGCGGCAAGGAGCCCTTAGCGGGGACCGAGCAGTACTTC	CASGKEPLAGTEQYF
TRBV2	NA	TRBJ2-5	TRBD2	TGTGCCAGCAGTCAGACTAGCGGGTCCCAAGAGACCCAGTACTTC	CASSQTSGSQETQYF
TRBV9	NA	TRBJ2-1	TRBD2	TGTGCCAGCAGCGCCCTAGCGGGGGGGAACTACAATGAGCAGTTCTTC	CASSALAGGNYNEQFF
TRBV30	NA	TRBJ2-3	NA	TGTGCCTGGAGTTGGGGGCTCTCCACGAATACGCAGTATTTT	CAWSWGLSTNTQYF
TRBV2	NA	TRBJ2-1	NA	TGTGCCAGCAGTGAAGCGCGGGGTTCCTACAATGAGCAGTTCTTC	CASSEARGSYNEQFF
TRBV5-6	once	TRBJ1-2	NA	TGTGCCAGCAGCTTGGAGGTCGGGGGGCCCTATGGCTACACCTTC	CASSLEVGGPYGYTF
TRBV7-9	NA	TRBJ1-1	NA	TGTGCCAGCAGCCCCGCACTGGCTGAAGCTTTCTTT	CASSPALAEAFF
TRBV2	NA	TRBJ1-2	NA	TGTGCCAGCCGGGGAGGGGGGCCCGGCTACACCTTC	CASRGGGPGYTF
TRBV5-8	NA	TRBJ1-5	NA	TGTGCCAGCAGCTTGGGGCAGTATAGCAATCAGCCCCAGCATTTT	CASSLGQYSNQPQHF
TRBV5-1	NA	TRBJ1-2	NA	TGCGCCAGCAGCTTGGCAACCACGGTACTCTATGGCTACACCTTC	CASSLATTVLYGYTF
TRBV19	NA	TRBJ2-2	NA	TGTGCCAGTAGTATATCTAGCGTTAACACCGGGGAGCTGTTTTTT	CASSISSVNTGELFF
TRBV18	NA	TRBJ2-7	NA	TGTGCCAGCGGCCTAGCCCCCTACGAGCAGTACTTC	CASGLAPYEQYF
TRBV5-1	NA	TRBJ2-7	TRBD1	TGCGCCAGCAGCCCGGGACAGGGGGCCGGCAACGAGCAGTACTTC	CASSPGQGAGNEQYF
TRBV30	NA	TRBJ1-2	NA	TGTGCCTGGAGTGTACAGGGTGGGCCCTCGTTC	CAWSVQGGPSF
TRBV7-2	NA	TRBJ2-3	NA	TGTGCCAGCAGCTCCGAGGTTTGGGGCACAGATACGCAGTATTTT	CASSSEVWGTDTQYF
TRBV29-1	NA	TRBJ2-5	NA	TGCAGCGCCGCCGGGGAGACCCAGTACTTC	CSAAGETQYF
TRBV11-2	NA	TRBJ1-1	TRBD1	TGTGCCAGCAGCTTCGGGACAGGCACCACTGAAGCTTTCTTT	CASSFGTGTTEAFF
TRBV11-2	NA	TRBJ2-3	NA	TGTGCCAGCAGCTTAGTGATAGAGGGAGGAGATACGCAGTATTTT	CASSLVIEGGDTQYF
TRBV4-2	NA	TRBJ2-2	TRBD2	TGTGCCAGCAGCCAAGATGGCGGGGGGCGCAACACCGGGGAGCTGTTTTTT	CASSQDGGGRNTGELFF
TRBV10-3	NA	TRBJ1-4	NA	TGTGCCATCAGTGACCCGACACCCCCTAATGAAAAACTGTTTTTT	CAISDPTPPNEKLFF
TRBV3-1/TRBV3-2	NA	TRBJ1-2	NA	TGTGCCAGCAGCCGGGCAGGGGCCGGCTATGGCTACACCTTC	CASSRAGAGYGYTF
TRBV6-5	NA	TRBJ1-5	TRBD1	TGTGCCAGCAGACTCCCGACAGGGGGCCAGCCCCAGCATTTT	CASRLPTGGQPQHF
TRBV11-2	NA	TRBJ1-6	NA	TGTGCCAGCAGCTTAGAACTCAATTCACCCCTCCACTTT	CASSLELNSPLHF
TRBV7-2	NA	TRBJ2-1	TRBD1	TGTGCCAGCAGCTCGACAGGGGTCAATGAGCAGTTCTTC	CASSSTGVNEQFF
TRBV18	NA	TRBJ2-7	NA	TGTGCCAGCTCACCACCTTCTAGTCGGTACGAGCAGTACTTC	CASSPPSSRYEQYF
TRBV9	NA	TRBJ1-2	TRBD1	TGTGCCAGCAGCGCGACACTAACAGGGGGATCTAACTATGGCTACACCTTC	CASSATLTGGSNYGYTF
TRBV6-5	NA	TRBJ1-2	NA	TGTGCCAGCAGTCTCGACGCTGGGAGCTATGGCTACACCTTC	CASSLDAGSYGYTF
TRBV30	NA	TRBJ1-2	NA	TGTGCCTGGAGTTTGACAGGAAGCGGCTACACCTTC	CAWSLTGSGYTF
TRBV11-2	NA	TRBJ2-4	TRBD2	TGTGCCAGCAGCTTAGATCTGGATAGCGGGGGAATCATAGCCAAAAACATTCAGTACTTC	CASSLDLDSGGIIAKNIQYF
TRBV19	NA	TRBJ2-3	NA	TGTGCCAGTAGTATAAGAGGGACAGATACGCAGTATTTT	CASSIRGTDTQYF